Listed here are 25 T cell receptor beta chains from one sample, sequenced in a study of blood T cells in healthy people across ages. Then a second PCR, running roughly 7 to 11 cycles, was carried out with a sample-barcoded 5' primer and a J-beta primer mix. MiXCR, applied by TCRdb to the 5' RACE reads, yields one record per CDR3 protein. Among 1.2 million to 1.5 million distinct CDR3 sequences listed, roughly 64% were seen once. Sequencing was performed on blood. The source is a man aged 18 to 35 in good health.

The J gene is TRBJ2-1, the V gene TRBV29-1; 11 bases agree with TRBD2. J gave up 15 bases and V 6 bases, and 16 bases lay outside the gene matches. This CDR3 has 14 residues. Germline V CDR1 and CDR2: SQVTM, ANQGSEA. CDR3 DNA sequence: TGCAGCGTCGTCCCAACTAGCGGGGGCCCGCGGGGGTTCTTC. Its protein product is CSVVPTSGGPRGFF.

This clonotype was found a few times. The chain carries TRBV4-3 and TRBJ2-5; D is possibly TRBD1 (6 bases). V gave up 3 bases and J gave up 5 bases, with 16 bases separating them. Germline V gives CDR1 LGHNA, CDR2 YSLEER. There are 15 residues in the CDR3. The CDR3 region is CASSQRAGVWETQYF. CDR3 in DNA: TGCGCCAGCAGCCAGCGAGCAGGGGTCTGGGAGACCCAGTACTTC.

The gene calls are TRBV12-3 or TRBV12-4 and TRBJ1-1, with D possibly TRBD1 on 5 matching bases. The CDR3 is made up of 15 amino acids. V shed 6 bases and J shed 5 bases, with 19 bases lying between them. Here the CDR3 DNA reads TGTGCCAGCAGCCCACCAGGGAGGGGAAAGACTGAAGCTTTCTTT. This gives the protein CASSPPGRGKTEAFF.

This chain links TRBV7-8 with TRBJ2-3; D is unclear. V was pared by 5 bases and J by 0 bases, with 15 bases between. Germline CDR1 reads SGHVS; CDR2 reads FQNEAQ. The CDR3 length is 16 residues. This CDR3 is CASSPAPWSSTDTQYF. As DNA, the CDR3 is TGTGCCAGCAGCCCCGCCCCATGGTCTAGCACAGATACGCAGTATTTT.

This clonotype has just one count. The J gene is TRBJ2-4, the V gene TRBV12-3 or TRBV12-4; a possible D gene is TRBD2 (6 bases). The J call could be wrong; TRBJ2-5 is a better fit for the DNA end. The CDR3 is 16 amino acids. CDR3 loop: CASSLTGTAFRETQYF. CDR3 nucleotides: TGTGCCAGCAGTTTAACCGGGACTGCTTTTAGAGAGACCCAGTACTTC.

The V and J genes are TRBV6-2 or TRBV6-3 and TRBJ2-1; TRBD1 matches 10 bases. The CDR3 contains 16 residues. The V gene end was trimmed by 5 bases and the J gene end by 0 bases; junction bases not matched to a gene: 4. Germline-derived CDR1 and CDR2 are MNHEY and SVGEGT. CDR3 residues: CASSPGTGVSYNEQFF. In DNA, the CDR3 is TGTGCCAGCAGTCCCGGGACAGGGGTCTCCTACAATGAGCAGTTCTTC.

The chain recombines TRBV29-1 with TRBJ2-1, with 7 bases that match TRBD2. The CDR3 runs 14 residues. Germline CDR1 reads SQVTM; CDR2 reads ANQGSEA. Trimming cost V 6 bases and J 4 bases; bases outside gene matches: 9. CDR3 loop: CSVSGAGRYNEQFF. CDR3 DNA: TGCAGCGTCTCCGGGGCCGGGAGGTACAATGAGCAGTTCTTC.

The chain links TRBV11-3 to TRBJ2-3; 8 nucleotides match TRBD2. V lost 5 bases and J lost 6; bases outside the gene matches: 16. CDR3 length: 17 residues. Germline V gene lookup returns CDR1 SGHNT and CDR2 YENEEA. The CDR3 region is CASSRKLSGGFGDTQYF. The CDR3 DNA reads as TGTGCCAGCAGCCGCAAGCTCAGCGGGGGCTTCGGGGATACGCAGTATTTT. Drawing the rest from reference TRBV11-3 and TRBJ2-3, the complete variable domain is EAGVVQSPRYKIIEKKQPVAFWCNPISGHNTLYWYLQNLGQGPELLIRYENEEAVDDSQLPKDRFSAERLKGVDSTLKIQPAELGDSAVYLCASSRKLSGGFGDTQYFGPGTRLTVL.

This clonotype was detected only a few times. V gene TRBV4-3 combines with J gene TRBJ2-7; D is undetermined. This CDR3 has 13 amino acids. Germline CDR1 and CDR2: LGHNA and YSLEER. V dropped 3 bases and J dropped 3 bases, with 9 bases sitting between them. CDR3 sequence (DNA): TGCGCCAGCAGCCAGTATAGGAGCTACGAGCAGTACTTC. This sequence encodes CASSQYRSYEQYF.

The chain links TRBV12-3 or TRBV12-4 to TRBJ1-5; possible D gene TRBD1, 6 bases. The CDR3 extends over 14 amino acids. Trimming removed 6 bases from V and 8 bases from J, with 17 bases in between. The CDR3 loop is CASSNTGFIKPQHF. CDR3 coding DNA: TGTGCCAGCAGCAATACAGGGTTTATCAAGCCCCAGCATTTT.

The CDR3 DNA follows: TGTGCCAGCAGTGGAGCCTGGGAAGTGACCAAAAACATTCAGTACTTC. Encoded protein: CASSGAWEVTKNIQYF. The rearrangement joins TRBV25-1 to TRBJ2-4; the D is unclear. CDR1 is MGHDK, CDR2 SYGVNS, per germline. V lost 4 bases to trimming and J lost 2 bases, with 15 bases between them. The length of the CDR3 is 16 residues.

There are a few counts of this clonotype. The J gene is TRBJ2-7, the V gene TRBV3-1, with D unresolved. V was cut by 3 bases and J by 5 bases, with 14 bases left in between. CDR1 is LGHDT and CDR2 is YNNKEL in the germline V gene (reference sequence). The CDR3 loop spans 14 amino acids. CDR3 protein: CASSQPKGPNEQYF. CDR3 sequence (DNA): TGTGCCAGCAGCCAGCCTAAGGGTCCCAACGAGCAGTACTTC.

This clonotype showed up just a few times. The chain recombines TRBV2 with TRBJ2-5; D may be TRBD1 (8 bases). Germline V gives CDR1 SNHLY, CDR2 FYNNEI. The CDR3 has 13 residues. The V end was cut by 8 bases, the J end by 7 bases, with 17 bases between. This CDR3 is CASPDREGRTQYF. The CDR3 DNA reads TGTGCCAGCCCGGACAGGGAGGGTCGGACCCAGTACTTC.

In DNA form, the CDR3 reads TGCGCCAGCAGCCAAGAAGTAGGGGGGCGAACTAACTATGGCTACACCTTC. It translates to CASSQEVGGRTNYGYTF. The V and J genes are TRBV4-3 and TRBJ1-2, with D possibly matching TRBD1 (6 bases). V was shortened by 0 bases and J by 0 bases, with 14 bases between the two germline ends. This CDR3 contains 17 residues. Germline CDR1 and CDR2: LGHNA and YSLEER.

Comment on this clonotype: Germline is not matched at one junction end, which may reflect a read error. CDR3 nucleotides: TGCGCCAGCAGCCCCGCGGTTGAGAACACCGGGGAGCTGTTTTTT. Translated, it gives CASSPAVENTGELFF. This chain joins TRBV27 and TRBJ2-2, with D hard to call. The germline CDR1 and CDR2 sequences are MNHEY and SMNVEV (reference sequence). The CDR3 length is 15 residues.

This chain uses TRBV4-1 with TRBJ1-1; D may be TRBD1 (6 bases). The germline CDR1 and CDR2 sequences are MGHRA and YSYEKL. The CDR3 extends over 15 amino acids. Trimming pared 3 bases from V and 5 bases from J, leaving 16 bases between. CDR3 residues: CASSHLTGLGTEAFF. The CDR3, as DNA: TGCGCCAGCAGCCACCTTACAGGGTTGGGAACTGAAGCTTTCTTT.

The chain carries TRBV24-1 and TRBJ1-2, with 8 bases fitting TRBD1. This CDR3 spans 14 amino acids. CDR1 and CDR2 (germline): KGHDR, SFDVKD. V trimming: 4 bases; J trimming: 4 bases; junction bases outside the gene matches: 4. The CDR3 loop reads CATSEVDRGYGYTF. The CDR3 region has the DNA TGTGCCACCAGTGAAGTTGACAGGGGCTATGGCTACACCTTC.

The V and J genes are TRBV27 and TRBJ2-1; TRBD2 might be the D (5 bases). The germline V and J ends were trimmed by 7 bases and 4 bases, with 17 bases remaining between them. The CDR3 length is 15 residues. The germline V gene has CDR1 MNHEY and CDR2 SMNVEV (reference sequence). CDR3 sequence: CASTPLGLSYNEQFF. CDR3 nucleotides: TGTGCCAGCACCCCACTAGGCCTTTCTTACAATGAGCAGTTCTTC.

The chain employs TRBV20-1 and TRBJ2-7, with D possibly being TRBD1 or TRBD2 (5 bases each). Trimming took 0 bases from V and 1 from J, leaving 16 bases between them. Germline V gives CDR1 DFQATT, CDR2 SNEGSKA (reference sequence). This CDR3 region has 16 residues. CDR3 bases: TGCAGTGCTAGAGATCAAAGGGGAGAGGCTTCCTACGAGCAGTACTTC. Residues: CSARDQRGEASYEQYF.

The chain is built from TRBV25-1 and TRBJ2-4; the match to TRBD1 covers 7 bases. Near its end, the DNA agrees better with TRBJ2-7, so the J call may be wrong. The CDR3 length is 14 residues. CDR1 is MGHDK and CDR2 is SYGVNS in the germline V gene. CDR3 sequence reads: CASSAHRGTYEQYF. CDR3 DNA: TGTGCCAGCAGTGCCCACAGGGGAACGTACGAGCAGTACTTC.

V is TRBV7-8 and J is TRBJ2-1, with D possibly being TRBD2 (6 bases). Per the germline V gene, CDR1 is SGHVS and CDR2 is FQNEAQ. This CDR3 is 13 amino acids long. The germline V and J ends were trimmed by 5 bases and 6 bases, with 11 bases remaining between them. CDR3 sequence reads: CASSPGLFNEQFF. The DNA for the CDR3 is TGTGCCAGCAGCCCGGGACTCTTCAATGAGCAGTTCTTC.

J is TRBJ2-7 and V is TRBV11-2, with D perhaps matching TRBD1 or TRBD2 (5 bases each). The length of the CDR3 is 16 residues. Germline values: CDR1 SGHAT, CDR2 FQNNGV. V was cut by 5 bases and J by 6 bases, with 23 bases left in between. CDR3 in DNA: TGTGCCAGCAGCCTGAATGTCCAGGGAGTATTGAGCGAGCAGTACTTC. This encodes CASSLNVQGVLSEQYF.

This clonotype was observed a single time. The chain couples TRBV4-1 to TRBJ2-1; D gene uncertain. CDR1 is MGHRA and CDR2 is YSYEKL in the germline V gene. The CDR3 loop spans 16 amino acids. The V end lost 0 bases, the J end lost 8 bases, and 17 bases lay between the germline ends. The DNA of the CDR3 is TGCGCCAGCAGCCAAGAGGGGAATACTTTGGTCCATGAGCAGTTCTTC. Amino acid sequence: CASSQEGNTLVHEQFF.

The V call is TRBV7-6, the J call TRBJ1-4; TRBD1 matches 10 bases. Germline lookup yields CDR1 SGHVS and CDR2 FNYEAQ. The CDR3 spans 16 residues. The J segment lost 7 bases and the V segment lost 3 bases, leaving 8 bases of the junction unmatched. CDR3 protein: CASSFRQGASIEKLFF. The CDR3 nucleotides read TGTGCCAGCAGCTTCAGACAGGGGGCTAGTATTGAAAAACTGTTTTTT.

This sequence joins TRBV6-5 and TRBJ2-5, with D tentatively TRBD1 (5 bases). The CDR3 is 12 residues long. Per the germline V gene, CDR1 is MNHEY and CDR2 is SVGAGI. V lost 4 bases, J lost 5 bases, and 8 bases lay in between. The chain's CDR3 is CASSWNRETQYF. CDR3 nucleotides: TGTGCCAGCAGTTGGAACAGGGAGACCCAGTACTTC.